This TCR beta chain was sequenced during a study of memory CD4+ T cells and cytomegalovirus serostatus. V was cut by 2 bases and J by 2 bases, with 14 bases left in between. Germline assignment: CDR1 MNHNS and CDR2 SASEGT. The length of the CDR3 is 16 residues. This clone came up a few times. The sort gate was single viable CD3+CD4+CD8-CD45RO+ cells for memory CD4+ T cells. Here immunoSEQ multiplex PCR was the method, and the copy in TCRdb shows in-frame clones only, minus some. The table has roughly 84,000 clones, 65% to 85% seen once. This clonotype was obtained from an adult in good health and CMV-seronegative. The V and J genes are TRBV6-1 and TRBJ2-3; tentative D call: TRBD1 (6 bases). The sequencing sample was made of memory CD4+ T cells from blood. Here the CDR3 reads CASSEPPTGYTDTQYF. CDR3 DNA: TGTGCCAGCAGTGAACCCCCCACAGGGTACACAGATACGCAGTATTTT.